Listed below are T cell receptor beta chains from one sample, sequenced in a study of Graves' ophthalmopathy and Graves' hyperthyroidism. TCRdb re-derived calls from the multiplex PCR reads in MiXCR, one entry per CDR3 protein. The sample contains around 1.1 million distinct CDR3 sequences, about two fifths of which appear only once. The sequenced material came from peripheral blood or thyroid tissue (not recorded which). The receptor source for this set is an adult man with Graves' hyperthyroidism. CDR3s include the opening cysteine and the closing phenylalanine or tryptophan. D genes are given only for firm matches. The listing skips clone size in some rows; elsewhere it reads once, few, many or a size class.

D gene: -
V gene: TRBV6-5
J gene: TRBJ2-5
clone size: few
CDR3 protein: CASKVRASPETQYF
CDR3 DNA: TGTGCCAGCAAAGTCAGGGCATCTCCAGAGACCCAGTACTTC

D gene: -
V gene: TRBV29-1
J gene: TRBJ2-7
clone size: -
CDR3 protein: CSVRQVPGEQYF
CDR3 DNA: TGCAGCGTCCGACAGGTTCCGGGCGAGCAGTACTTC

D gene: -
V gene: TRBV7-8
J gene: TRBJ1-6
clone size: -
CDR3 protein: CASSSHYNSPLHF
CDR3 DNA: TGTGCCAGCAGCTCACACTATAATTCACCCCTCCACTTT

D gene: -
V gene: TRBV20-1
J gene: TRBJ1-2
clone size: -
CDR3 protein: CSARDPRDPEGYGYTF
CDR3 DNA: TGCAGTGCTAGAGATCCCCGGGACCCCGAGGGTTATGGCTACACCTTC

D gene: TRBD2
V gene: TRBV10-3
J gene: TRBJ2-5
clone size: many
CDR3 protein: CAISEWTSGKQETQYF
CDR3 DNA: TGTGCCATCAGTGAGTGGACTAGCGGGAAACAAGAGACCCAGTACTTC

D gene: TRBD2
V gene: TRBV29-1
J gene: TRBJ2-2
clone size: many
CDR3 protein: CSVRASGFGELFF
CDR3 DNA: TGCAGCGTCCGGGCTAGCGGGTTTGGGGAGCTGTTTTTT

D gene: -
V gene: TRBV20-1
J gene: TRBJ2-7
clone size: -
CDR3 protein: CSAPKFPRASYEQYF
CDR3 DNA: TGCAGTGCTCCTAAATTTCCGCGGGCCTCCTACGAGCAGTACTTC

D gene: TRBD1
V gene: TRBV7-2
J gene: TRBJ2-3
clone size: once
CDR3 protein: CASSLDGRGRPDTQYF
CDR3 DNA: TGTGCCAGCAGCTTAGACGGCAGGGGGCGCCCAGATACGCAGTATTTT

D gene: TRBD1
V gene: TRBV19
J gene: TRBJ1-1
clone size: many
CDR3 protein: CASSPTGARTEAFF
CDR3 DNA: TGTGCCAGTAGTCCGACAGGGGCGCGGACTGAAGCTTTCTTT

D gene: -
V gene: TRBV25-1
J gene: TRBJ1-4
clone size: -
CDR3 protein: CASSYRAATNEKLFF
CDR3 DNA: TGTGCCAGCAGTTACAGGGCGGCAACTAATGAAAAACTGTTTTTT

D gene: TRBD1
V gene: TRBV7-2
J gene: TRBJ1-6
clone size: few
CDR3 protein: CASSFSGTGADSPLHF
CDR3 DNA: TGTGCCAGCAGCTTCTCCGGGACAGGGGCAGATTCACCCCTCCACTTT

D gene: -
V gene: TRBV2
J gene: TRBJ2-5
clone size: many
CDR3 protein: CASSEAFGETQYF
CDR3 DNA: TGTGCCAGCAGTGAAGCGTTCGGAGAGACCCAGTACTTC

D gene: -
V gene: TRBV15
J gene: TRBJ1-1
clone size: -
CDR3 protein: CATSGGSIVGEAFF
CDR3 DNA: TGTGCCACCAGCGGAGGTAGTATTGTCGGTGAAGCTTTCTTT

D gene: TRBD1
V gene: TRBV11-1
J gene: TRBJ2-7
clone size: few
CDR3 protein: CASSLVFSTGQGSDEQYF
CDR3 DNA: TGTGCCAGCAGCTTAGTTTTCTCGACGGGACAGGGGTCCGACGAGCAGTACTTC

D gene: TRBD2
V gene: TRBV25-1
J gene: TRBJ2-5
clone size: -
CDR3 protein: CASRGLAGVPQETQYF
CDR3 DNA: TGTGCCAGCAGAGGACTAGCGGGGGTTCCACAAGAGACCCAGTACTTC

D gene: TRBD1
V gene: TRBV6-1
J gene: TRBJ2-2
clone size: -
CDR3 protein: CASSQDRGNTGELFF
CDR3 DNA: TGTGCCAGCAGTCAAGACAGGGGTAACACCGGGGAGCTGTTTTTT

D gene: -
V gene: TRBV2
J gene: TRBJ1-2
clone size: -
CDR3 protein: CARSTRANYGYTF
CDR3 DNA: TGTGCCAGGAGCACCAGAGCTAACTATGGCTACACCTTC

D gene: -
V gene: TRBV12-3/TRBV12-4
J gene: TRBJ1-1
clone size: -
CDR3 protein: CASSLKLSNTEAFF
CDR3 DNA: TGTGCCAGCAGTTTAAAGCTTTCGAACACTGAAGCTTTCTTT

D gene: TRBD1
V gene: TRBV2
J gene: TRBJ1-2
clone size: many
CDR3 protein: CASSPRQGAYGYTF
CDR3 DNA: TGTGCCAGCAGTCCAAGACAGGGGGCCTATGGCTACACCTTC

D gene: -
V gene: TRBV19
J gene: TRBJ1-5
clone size: many
CDR3 protein: CASSYLGWQPQHF
CDR3 DNA: TGTGCCAGTAGTTACTTGGGATGGCAGCCCCAGCATTTT

D gene: TRBD1
V gene: TRBV9
J gene: TRBJ1-4
clone size: -
CDR3 protein: CASSARRDRVREKLFF
CDR3 DNA: TGTGCCAGCAGCGCCCGCCGGGACAGGGTACGCGAAAAACTGTTTTTT

D gene: -
V gene: TRBV20-1
J gene: TRBJ2-2
clone size: -
CDR3 protein: CSARVRSHPRWTVANTGELFF
CDR3 DNA: TGCAGTGCTAGAGTCCGATCCCACCCCCGGTGGACCGTAGCAAACACCGGGGAGCTGTTTTTT

D gene: -
V gene: TRBV4-3
J gene: TRBJ2-7
clone size: many
CDR3 protein: CASSQDLGTGSYEQYF
CDR3 DNA: TGCGCCAGCAGCCAAGATCTCGGGACGGGCTCCTACGAGCAGTACTTC

D gene: -
V gene: TRBV7-6
J gene: TRBJ2-5
clone size: -
CDR3 protein: CASSLERRGQMETQYF
CDR3 DNA: TGTGCCAGCAGCTTAGAACGACGGGGACAAATGGAGACCCAGTACTTC

D gene: -
V gene: TRBV7-2
J gene: TRBJ2-7
clone size: -
CDR3 protein: CASSLDRESDEQYF
CDR3 DNA: TGTGCCAGCAGCTTAGACAGGGAAAGCGACGAGCAGTACTTC

D gene: -
V gene: TRBV2
J gene: TRBJ2-6
clone size: many
CDR3 protein: CASSMTLGSSGANVLTF
CDR3 DNA: TGTGCCAGCAGCATGACTTTAGGTAGCTCTGGGGCCAACGTCCTGACTTTC

D gene: -
V gene: TRBV12-3/TRBV12-4
J gene: TRBJ1-1
clone size: -
CDR3 protein: CASREAGNTEAFF
CDR3 DNA: TGTGCCAGCAGGGAGGCAGGGAACACTGAAGCTTTCTTT

D gene: -
V gene: TRBV10-3
J gene: TRBJ2-2
clone size: many
CDR3 protein: CAISGTNRSGELFF
CDR3 DNA: TGTGCCATCAGTGGGACTAACCGTTCCGGGGAGCTGTTTTTT

D gene: TRBD1
V gene: TRBV7-8
J gene: TRBJ1-1
clone size: many
CDR3 protein: CASSLEDRDDTEAFF
CDR3 DNA: TGTGCCAGCAGCTTAGAGGACAGGGATGACACTGAAGCTTTCTTT

D gene: -
V gene: TRBV13
J gene: TRBJ2-7
clone size: few
CDR3 protein: CASSLSSQSYSYEQYF
CDR3 DNA: TGTGCCAGCAGCTTATCGTCTCAGAGCTACTCCTACGAGCAGTACTTC

D gene: -
V gene: TRBV7-2
J gene: TRBJ2-5
clone size: -
CDR3 protein: CASSHFYQETQYF
CDR3 DNA: TGTGCCAGCAGCCATTTCTACCAAGAGACCCAGTACTTC

D gene: -
V gene: TRBV5-1
J gene: TRBJ2-3
clone size: -
CDR3 protein: CASSLVPSGISTDTQYF
CDR3 DNA: TGCGCCAGCAGCTTGGTTCCCTCGGGAATAAGCACAGATACGCAGTATTTT

D gene: -
V gene: TRBV29-1
J gene: TRBJ2-2
clone size: once
CDR3 protein: CSVVAGRTGELFF
CDR3 DNA: TGCAGCGTTGTGGCAGGGCGGACCGGGGAGCTGTTTTTT

D gene: -
V gene: TRBV18
J gene: TRBJ1-5
clone size: -
CDR3 protein: CASSLQPPGQVVPGAVQPQHF
CDR3 DNA: TGTGCCAGCTCACTACAACCCCCGGGACAAGTCGTGCCAGGGGCCGTTCAGCCCCAGCATTTT

D gene: -
V gene: TRBV3-1
J gene: TRBJ2-2
clone size: -
CDR3 protein: CASTLINTGELFF
CDR3 DNA: TGTGCCAGCACCCTGATTAACACCGGGGAGCTGTTTTTT

D gene: TRBD2
V gene: TRBV7-2
J gene: TRBJ2-5
clone size: many
CDR3 protein: CASSSAGIRETQYF
CDR3 DNA: TGTGCCAGCAGCTCAGCGGGGATTCGGGAGACCCAGTACTTC

D gene: -
V gene: TRBV4-2
J gene: TRBJ2-7
clone size: -
CDR3 protein: CASSQEFGALYEQYF
CDR3 DNA: TGTGCCAGCAGCCAAGAATTTGGCGCTTTATACGAGCAGTACTTC

D gene: -
V gene: TRBV15
J gene: TRBJ2-6
clone size: many
CDR3 protein: CATSRDRTGANVLTF
CDR3 DNA: TGTGCCACCAGCAGAGATCGTACTGGGGCCAACGTCCTGACTTTC

D gene: TRBD2
V gene: TRBV20-1
J gene: TRBJ2-7
clone size: once
CDR3 protein: CSFHLSGRRSYEQYF
CDR3 DNA: TGCAGTTTCCATTTAAGCGGGAGACGCTCCTACGAGCAGTACTTC

D gene: TRBD1
V gene: TRBV7-8
J gene: TRBJ1-6
clone size: many
CDR3 protein: CASRSGARGYSPLHF
CDR3 DNA: TGTGCCAGCAGGTCCGGGGCCAGGGGGTATTCACCCCTCCACTTT

D gene: TRBD1
V gene: TRBV7-9
J gene: TRBJ1-6
clone size: many
CDR3 protein: CASSWGDRGNSPLHF
CDR3 DNA: TGTGCCAGCAGCTGGGGGGACAGGGGTAATTCACCCCTCCACTTT

D gene: -
V gene: TRBV5-6
J gene: TRBJ1-4
clone size: many
CDR3 protein: CASSLASYEKLFF
CDR3 DNA: TGTGCCAGCAGCTTGGCGTCATATGAAAAACTGTTTTTT

D gene: TRBD2
V gene: TRBV5-4
J gene: TRBJ2-7
clone size: -
CDR3 protein: CASSLATSGRIEQYF
CDR3 DNA: TGTGCCAGCAGCTTGGCGACTAGCGGGAGAATCGAGCAGTACTTC

D gene: -
V gene: TRBV2
J gene: TRBJ1-1
clone size: many
CDR3 protein: CASRRGTEAFF
CDR3 DNA: TGTGCTAGTAGACGCGGGACTGAAGCTTTCTTT

D gene: TRBD1
V gene: TRBV10-2
J gene: TRBJ1-2
clone size: few
CDR3 protein: CASSEPDRRNYGYTF
CDR3 DNA: TGCGCCAGCAGTGAGCCGGACAGGAGAAACTATGGCTACACCTTC

D gene: TRBD2
V gene: TRBV10-3
J gene: TRBJ2-7
clone size: few
CDR3 protein: CAAGGSGRSGEQYF
CDR3 DNA: TGTGCCGCCGGGGGTAGCGGGAGATCGGGCGAGCAGTACTTC

D gene: -
V gene: TRBV5-1
J gene: TRBJ2-7
clone size: -
CDR3 protein: CASSTDSSYYEQYF
CDR3 DNA: TGCGCCAGCAGCACGGACAGCTCCTACTACGAGCAGTACTTC

D gene: TRBD1
V gene: TRBV5-1
J gene: TRBJ2-2
clone size: many
CDR3 protein: CASRTTGGNTGELFF
CDR3 DNA: TGCGCCAGCAGAACGACAGGGGGCAACACCGGGGAGCTGTTTTTT

D gene: -
V gene: TRBV29-1
J gene: TRBJ1-5
clone size: many
CDR3 protein: CRPTGFRGDGQPQHF
CDR3 DNA: TGCCGCCCTACCGGGTTTCGGGGGGACGGCCAGCCCCAGCATTTT